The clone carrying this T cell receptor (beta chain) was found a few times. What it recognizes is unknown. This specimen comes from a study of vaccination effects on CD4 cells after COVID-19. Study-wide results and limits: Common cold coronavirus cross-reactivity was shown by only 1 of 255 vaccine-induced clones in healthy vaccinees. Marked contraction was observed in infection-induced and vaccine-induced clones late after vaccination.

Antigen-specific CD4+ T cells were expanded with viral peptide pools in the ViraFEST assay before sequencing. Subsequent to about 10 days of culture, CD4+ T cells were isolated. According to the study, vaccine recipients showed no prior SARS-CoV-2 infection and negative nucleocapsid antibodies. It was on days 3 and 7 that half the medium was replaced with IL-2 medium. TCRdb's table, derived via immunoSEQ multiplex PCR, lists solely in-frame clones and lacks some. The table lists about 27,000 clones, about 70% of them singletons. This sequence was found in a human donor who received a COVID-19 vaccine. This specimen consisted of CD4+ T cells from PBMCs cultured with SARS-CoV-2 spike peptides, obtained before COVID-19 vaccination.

CDR3 sequence reads: CASSAITEAFF. The CDR3 DNA is TGTGCCAGCAGTGCTATCACTGAAGCTTTCTTT. V is TRBV12-3 or TRBV12-4 and J is TRBJ1-1; D not resolved. Trimming pared 5 bases from V and 4 bases from J, leaving 5 bases between. The CDR3 extends over 11 amino acids.